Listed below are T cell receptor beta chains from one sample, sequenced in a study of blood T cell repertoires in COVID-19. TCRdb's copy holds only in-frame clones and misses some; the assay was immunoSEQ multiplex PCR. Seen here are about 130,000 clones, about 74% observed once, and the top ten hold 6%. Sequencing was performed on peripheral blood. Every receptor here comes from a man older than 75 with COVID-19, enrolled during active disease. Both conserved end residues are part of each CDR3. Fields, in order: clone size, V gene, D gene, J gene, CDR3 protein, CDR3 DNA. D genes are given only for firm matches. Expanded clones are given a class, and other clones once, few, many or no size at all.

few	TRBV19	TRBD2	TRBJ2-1	CASSTHLLAGSYNEQFF	TGTGCCAGTAGTACCCACCTACTAGCGGGATCCTACAATGAGCAGTTCTTC
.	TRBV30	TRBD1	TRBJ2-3	CAWGQGTDTQYF	TGTGCCTGGGGACAGGGCACAGATACGCAGTATTTT
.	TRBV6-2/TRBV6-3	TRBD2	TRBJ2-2	CASSYAGDAGELFF	TGTGCCAGCAGTTACGCGGGAGATGCCGGGGAGCTGTTTTTT
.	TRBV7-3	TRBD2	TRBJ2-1	CASSTGTSRYNEQFF	TGTGCCAGCAGCACCGGGACTAGCCGTTACAATGAGCAGTTCTTC
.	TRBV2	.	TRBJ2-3	CASSKGSRGAGTDTQYF	TGTGCCAGCAGTAAGGGGTCCAGGGGGGCCGGCACAGATACGCAGTATTTT
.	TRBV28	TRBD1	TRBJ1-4	CASSLTGGNEKLFF	TGTGCCAGCAGTTTAACAGGGGGCAACGAAAAACTGTTTTTT
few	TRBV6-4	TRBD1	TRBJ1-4	CASSSPGQSENEKLFF	TGTGCCAGCAGTTCCCCGGGACAGTCAGAAAATGAAAAACTGTTTTTT
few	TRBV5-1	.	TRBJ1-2	CASSLVGQTYGYTF	TGCGCCAGCAGCTTGGTAGGACAGACTTATGGCTACACCTTC
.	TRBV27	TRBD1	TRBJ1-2	CASSGAGQGAHGYTF	TGTGCCAGCAGTGGGGCGGGACAGGGGGCGCATGGCTACACCTTC
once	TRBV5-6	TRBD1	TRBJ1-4	CASSLTGAVTNEKLFF	TGTGCCAGCAGCCTAACAGGGGCAGTAACTAATGAAAAACTGTTTTTT
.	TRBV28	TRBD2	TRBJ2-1	CASSLATSGSSNEQFF	TGTGCCAGCAGTTTAGCCACTAGCGGGAGTTCGAATGAGCAGTTCTTC
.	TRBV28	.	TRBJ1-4	CASSFLDSTEKLFF	TGTGCCAGCAGTTTTCTGGACAGTACCGAAAAACTGTTTTTT
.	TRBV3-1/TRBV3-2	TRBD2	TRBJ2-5	CASSPLGGGGVWETQYF	TGTGCCAGCAGCCCCCTCGGCGGGGGAGGAGTTTGGGAGACCCAGTACTTC
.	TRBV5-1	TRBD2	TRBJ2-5	CASSLGTSGEETQYF	TGCGCCAGCAGCTTGGGGACTAGCGGGGAAGAGACCCAGTACTTC
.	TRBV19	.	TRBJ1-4	CASSIWGRTNEKLFF	TGTGCCAGTAGTATTTGGGGGCGGACTAATGAAAAACTGTTTTTT
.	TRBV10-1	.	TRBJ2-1	CASTGTGFFYNEQFF	TGCGCCAGCACTGGGACTGGCTTTTTTTACAATGAGCAGTTCTTC
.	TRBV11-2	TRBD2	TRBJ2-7	CASVASGSYEQYF	TGTGCCAGCGTGGCTAGCGGGTCCTACGAGCAGTACTTC
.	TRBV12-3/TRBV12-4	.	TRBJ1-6	CASGSSYNSPLHF	TGTGCCAGTGGGAGCTCCTATAATTCACCCCTCCACTTT
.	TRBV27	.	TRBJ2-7	CASREKTRSGPYEQYF	TGTGCCAGCAGAGAAAAGACGAGGAGCGGACCCTACGAGCAGTACTTC
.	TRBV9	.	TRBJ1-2	CASSAYPEGMGGYGYTF	TGTGCCAGCAGCGCTTACCCGGAAGGGATGGGGGGCTATGGCTACACCTTC
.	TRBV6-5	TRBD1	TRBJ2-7	CASSYSGTGYEQYF	TGTGCCAGCAGTTACTCCGGGACAGGCTACGAGCAGTACTTC
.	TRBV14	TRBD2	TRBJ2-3	CASSLAGSTDTQYF	TGTGCCAGCAGCTTAGCGGGGAGCACAGATACGCAGTATTTT
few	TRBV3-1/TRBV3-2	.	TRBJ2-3	CASSQESYRDDTQYF	TGTGCCAGCAGCCAAGAATCCTATCGGGATGATACGCAGTATTTT
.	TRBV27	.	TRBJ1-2	CASRGNRANGYTF	TGTGCCAGCAGAGGGAACAGGGCGAATGGCTACACCTTC
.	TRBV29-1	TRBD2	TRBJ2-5	CSGCTGGETQYF	TGCAGCGGTTGCACGGGGGGGGAGACCCAGTACTTC